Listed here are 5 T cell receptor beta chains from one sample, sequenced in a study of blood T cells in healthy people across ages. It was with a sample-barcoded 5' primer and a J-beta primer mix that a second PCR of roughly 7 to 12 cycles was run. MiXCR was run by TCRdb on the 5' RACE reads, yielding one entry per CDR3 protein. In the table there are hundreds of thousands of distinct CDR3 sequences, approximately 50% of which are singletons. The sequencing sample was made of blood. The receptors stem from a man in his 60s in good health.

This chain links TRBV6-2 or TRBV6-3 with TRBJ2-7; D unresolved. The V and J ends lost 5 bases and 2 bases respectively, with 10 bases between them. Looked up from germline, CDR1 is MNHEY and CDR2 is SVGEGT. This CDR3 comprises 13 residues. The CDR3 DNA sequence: TGTGCCAGCAGTCCCTGGTCGGCCTACGAGCAGTACTTC. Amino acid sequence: CASSPWSAYEQYF.

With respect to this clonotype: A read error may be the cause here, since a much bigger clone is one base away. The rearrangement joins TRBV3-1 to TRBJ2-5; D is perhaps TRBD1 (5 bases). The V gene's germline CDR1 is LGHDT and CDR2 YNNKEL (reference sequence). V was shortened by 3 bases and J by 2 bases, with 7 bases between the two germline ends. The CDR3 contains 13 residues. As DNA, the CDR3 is TGTGCCAGCAGCCAGACAGAACAAGAGACCCAGTACTTC. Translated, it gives CASSQTEQETQYF.

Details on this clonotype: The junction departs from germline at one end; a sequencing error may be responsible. Here the CDR3 DNA reads TGCGCCAGCAGCTTGTTCCGGGGACAAGGGACCCAGTACTTC. It yields the protein CASSLFRGQGTQYF. The V and J genes are TRBV5-1 and TRBJ2-7, with TRBD1 as a possible D gene (6 bases). The end of the DNA is better explained by TRBJ2-5, so the J call may be wrong. Germline V gene sequence: CDR1 SGHRS, CDR2 YFSETQ. The CDR3 is made up of 14 amino acids.

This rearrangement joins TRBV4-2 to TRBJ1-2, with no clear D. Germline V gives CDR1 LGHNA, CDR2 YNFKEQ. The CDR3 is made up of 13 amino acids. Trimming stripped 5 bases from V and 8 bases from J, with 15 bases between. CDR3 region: CASSAAGYRGYTF. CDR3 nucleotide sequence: TGTGCCAGCAGCGCGGCGGGCTATAGGGGCTACACCTTC.

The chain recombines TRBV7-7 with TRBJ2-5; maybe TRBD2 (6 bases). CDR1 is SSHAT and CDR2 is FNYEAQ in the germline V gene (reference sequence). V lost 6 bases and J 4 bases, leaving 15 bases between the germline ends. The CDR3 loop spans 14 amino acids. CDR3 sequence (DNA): TGTGCCAGCAGTAGGCTCGGGAGTCTAGAGACCCAGTACTTC. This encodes CASSRLGSLETQYF.